These 28 T cell receptor beta chains share one sample of origin, sequenced in a study of vaccination and CD4 T cells after COVID-19. The treatment is: roughly ten-day PBMC culture with coronavirus spike peptide pools or control peptides (ViraFEST assay). These CD4+ T cells came from an unexposed donor, sampled before the COVID-19 pandemic (2011-2018). The Oncomine TCR Beta short-read assay was what sequenced the DNA obtained from cultured CD4+ T cells. One entry per CDR3 protein, called by TCRdb with MiXCR from the PCR reads. This sample yields 5,500 to 8,500 distinct CDR3 sequences, of which around 33% are seen a single time; approximately 25% belongs to the top ten. No antigen is known for these receptors. The sample comprised CD4+ T cells from blood, cultured in vitro. These receptors came from a human donor in good health.

V and J are TRBV29-1 and TRBJ1-1; D is undetermined. This CDR3 comprises 12 residues. V was cut by 4 bases and J by 3 bases, with 9 bases left in between. The V gene's germline CDR1 is SQVTM and CDR2 ANQGSEA. The CDR3 nucleotides are TGCAGCGTTGTTGTAATGTACACTGAAGCTTTCTTT. This sequence encodes CSVVVMYTEAFF.

This clonotype was recorded a few times. J is TRBJ1-1 and V is TRBV28, with a tentative D call TRBD1 (5 bases). The CDR3 has 17 amino acids. The ends were cut back, 5 bases at V and 0 bases at J, with 19 bases in the middle. The V gene's germline CDR1 is MDHEN and CDR2 SYDVKM. The CDR3 here is CASSNRLTNRMNTEAFF. In DNA form, the CDR3 reads TGTGCCAGCAGTAACAGGCTTACCAACAGAATGAACACTGAAGCTTTCTTT.

This clonotype was seen a handful of times. For the CDR3, the DNA is TGTGCCAGCAGCCCTCTAGGGACCGAGCAGTACTTC. It specifies CASSPLGTEQYF. The rearrangement joins TRBV14 to TRBJ2-7; D is perhaps TRBD1 or TRBD2 (5 bases each). The length of the CDR3 is 12 residues. The germline gives CDR1 SGHDN, CDR2 FVKESK. The V end was cut by 4 bases, the J end by 6 bases, with 10 bases between.

The chain uses TRBV6-5 and TRBJ1-2; D gene uncertain. CDR3 length: 14 residues. Deletions cut 0 bases from V and 2 bases from J, with 7 bases between. CDR1 is MNHEY and CDR2 is SVGAGI in the germline V gene. The CDR3 spells CASSYSATNYGYTF. The CDR3 DNA sequence: TGTGCCAGCAGTTACTCAGCAACGAACTATGGCTACACCTTC.

The J gene is TRBJ1-2, the V gene TRBV30; no clear D. V was clipped by 3 bases and J by 5 bases, with 10 bases between them. The CDR3 loop spans 12 amino acids. Germline loops: CDR1 GTSNPN, CDR2 SVGIG (reference sequence). CDR3 sequence (DNA): TGTGCCTGGAGCCGAGCATCTTATGGCTACACCTTC. Amino acids: CAWSRASYGYTF.

The chain carries TRBV18 and TRBJ1-5; D is unresolved. V was cut by 4 bases and J by 4 bases, with 8 bases left in between. Looked up from germline, CDR1 is KGHSH and CDR2 is LQKENI. This CDR3 region has 13 residues. For the CDR3, the DNA is TGTGCCAGCTCACAGGACTGGAATCAGCCCCAGCATTTT. Translation gives CASSQDWNQPQHF.

This chain uses TRBV15 with TRBJ2-5, with TRBD1 matching over 9 bases. V shed 0 bases, J shed 5 bases, and the junction held 4 bases outside the gene matches. This CDR3 region has 15 residues. CDR1 and CDR2 from the germline V gene are LNHNV and YYDKDF (reference sequence). CDR3 bases: TGTGCCACCAGCAGAGAAGCTACAGGGGGCGAGACCCAGTACTTC. Its translation is CATSREATGGETQYF.

This clonotype is large by share. V usage is TRBV6-1 and J usage is TRBJ2-5; D unclear. The length of the CDR3 is 16 residues. Germline V CDR1 and CDR2: MNHNS, SASEGT. With 0 bases removed from V and 2 bases from J, the gap between germline ends came to 13 bases. The CDR3 coding sequence is TGTGCCAGCAGTGAAGCGCTTCAAGGAGTTCAAGAGACCCAGTACTTC. Its protein is CASSEALQGVQETQYF.

V gene TRBV7-9 combines with J gene TRBJ2-7, with D perhaps matching TRBD1 (5 bases). The CDR3 length is 14 residues. Deletions cut 2 bases from V and 1 base from J, with 9 bases between. CDR1 and CDR2 from the germline V gene are SEHNR and FQNEAQ (reference sequence). The CDR3 sequence is CASSLTGPSYEQYF. CDR3 nucleotide sequence: TGTGCCAGCAGCTTAACAGGCCCTTCCTACGAGCAGTACTTC.

About this clonotype itself: One base away lies a much larger clone, so this may be a sequencing read error. The chain recombines TRBV5-1 with TRBJ2-7, with D tentatively TRBD1 (6 bases). Germline loops: CDR1 SGHRS, CDR2 YFSETQ. The CDR3 runs 18 residues. CDR3 nucleotide sequence: TGCGCCGGCAGCCGCCAGGGGCTGACAGGCGTAGCCTCCTACGAGCAGTACTTC. As protein: CAGSRQGLTGVASYEQYF.

The chain has TRBV20-1 and TRBJ1-5; tentatively, D is TRBD1 (5 bases). The CDR3 sequence is 15 residues long. Trimming took 0 bases from V and 4 from J, leaving 13 bases between them. Germline V gene lookup returns CDR1 DFQATT and CDR2 SNEGSKA (reference sequence). The DNA of the CDR3 is TGCAGTGCTAGAGATGGGGGGGGGGAGAATCAGCCCCAGCATTTT. Amino acids: CSARDGGGENQPQHF.

The chain links TRBV20-1 to TRBJ1-4; 10 bases are shared with TRBD1. The J segment lost 4 bases and the V segment lost 5 bases, leaving 10 bases of the junction unmatched. CDR1 and CDR2 (germline): DFQATT, SNEGSKA (reference sequence). The CDR3 consists of 16 residues. The CDR3 DNA is TGCAGTGCTCTTCCCGGGACAGGGGCCTTTAATGAAAAACTGTTTTTT. This gives the protein CSALPGTGAFNEKLFF.

The CDR3 DNA sequence: TGTGCCAGCAGTTACTTGGCAGCTAACACTGAAGCTTTCTTT. It codes for CASSYLAANTEAFF. The chain employs TRBV6-5 and TRBJ1-1; D gene uncertain. Germline CDR1 and CDR2: MNHEY and SVGAGI. CDR3 size: 14 residues. The V end was cut by 1 base, the J end by 2 bases, with 8 bases between.

The chain links TRBV29-1 to TRBJ1-5, with D possibly matching TRBD1 (6 bases). Trimming left V 6 bases short and J 0 bases short, with 12 bases between. Germline V gene lookup returns CDR1 SQVTM and CDR2 ANQGSEA. This CDR3 has 14 amino acids. The CDR3: CSVADSISNQPQHF. The DNA of the CDR3 is TGCAGCGTAGCGGACAGTATTAGCAATCAGCCCCAGCATTTT.

In its sample, this clonotype was seen a few times. The chain combines TRBV24-1 with TRBJ1-5; D call uncertain. Between the trimmed V and J ends, which lost 3 bases and 9 bases, there was a span of 14 bases. Germline V gene lookup returns CDR1 KGHDR and CDR2 SFDVKD. This CDR3 comprises 14 residues. This CDR3 is CATSDETVAGPQHF. Here the CDR3 DNA reads TGTGCCACCAGTGATGAGACGGTTGCGGGGCCCCAGCATTTT.

The V gene is TRBV6-5, the J gene TRBJ1-3, with D hard to call. V lost 0 bases and J lost 0, with 9 bases in between. The CDR3 spans 16 residues. Germline CDR1 reads MNHEY; CDR2 reads SVGAGI. The chain's CDR3 is CASSYSMGGSGNTIYF. CDR3 nucleotide sequence: TGTGCCAGCAGTTACTCGATGGGAGGCTCTGGAAACACCATATATTTT.

This clonotype turned up a few times. This chain connects TRBV20-1 to TRBJ1-1; D perhaps matches TRBD1 (5 bases). The CDR3 totals 13 residues. The germline V gene has CDR1 DFQATT and CDR2 SNEGSKA (reference sequence). Trimming left V 2 bases short and J 3 bases short, with 10 bases between. The CDR3 loop is CSARLQGDTEAFF. The CDR3 DNA follows: TGCAGTGCTAGACTGCAGGGAGACACTGAAGCTTTCTTT.

By sample share, this clonotype is medium-sized. This rearrangement joins TRBV20-1 to TRBJ1-5; no clear D gene. This CDR3 region has 17 residues. CDR1 DFQATT and CDR2 SNEGSKA come from the germline V gene (reference sequence). Deletions cut 4 bases from V and 4 bases from J, with 23 bases between. As DNA, the CDR3 is TGCAGTGCTACACCCCTAATGGACCTAACAAATAATCAGCCCCAGCATTTT. Residues: CSATPLMDLTNNQPQHF.

The CDR3 DNA reads TGTGCCCAGTTACAGGGGGCGCGGTATTATGGCTACACCTTC. This gives the protein CAQLQGARYYGYTF. V is TRBV30 and J is TRBJ1-2, with 9 bases identical to TRBD1. The germline CDR1 and CDR2 sequences are GTSNPN and SVGIG (reference sequence). The CDR3 length is 14 residues. V gave up 8 bases and J gave up 5 bases; unmatched junction bases: 12.

This clonotype was recorded a few times. The chain employs TRBV7-9 and TRBJ1-5; the D is unclear. Germline assignment: CDR1 SEHNR and CDR2 FQNEAQ (reference sequence). The V end was cut by 0 bases, the J end by 2 bases, with 8 bases between. CDR3 length: 15 amino acids. CDR3 nucleotide sequence: TGTGCCAGCAGCTTAGCAGGGTTAGGCAATCAGCCCCAGCATTTT. Amino acids: CASSLAGLGNQPQHF.

The chain carries TRBV30 and TRBJ1-1; D is possibly TRBD1 (5 bases). Germline V gene lookup returns CDR1 GTSNPN and CDR2 SVGIG (reference sequence). The ends were cut back, 1 base at V and 5 bases at J, with 14 bases in the middle. CDR3 length: 14 amino acids. The chain's CDR3 is CAWSAVMGQTEAFF. CDR3 nucleotides: TGTGCCTGGAGTGCGGTAATGGGGCAGACTGAAGCTTTCTTT.

This clonotype was seen a few times. The rearrangement links TRBV25-1 to TRBJ1-2; possibly TRBD1 for D (6 bases). The CDR3 spans 13 residues. V was cut by 3 bases and J by 8 bases, with 13 bases left in between. Germline CDR1 MGHDK, CDR2 SYGVNS. CDR3: CASSDLTGSGYTF. CDR3 nucleotides: TGTGCCAGCAGTGATCTAACAGGGAGCGGCTACACCTTC.

This clonotype came up a few times. V is TRBV6-4 and J is TRBJ2-2; unclear D gene. Germline CDR1 MRHNA, CDR2 SNTAGT. The CDR3 runs 15 residues. Trimming stripped 4 bases from V and 3 bases from J, with 12 bases between. The CDR3 spells CASSAGQADTGELFF. DNA of the CDR3: TGTGCCAGCAGTGCCGGGCAGGCAGACACCGGGGAGCTGTTTTTT.

This clonotype is medium-sized within its sample. The V and J genes are TRBV7-2 and TRBJ1-2, with unresolved D. Per germline, CDR1 SGHTA and CDR2 FQGNSA. V was pared by 7 bases and J by 0 bases, with 6 bases between. The CDR3 extends over 12 amino acids. Here the CDR3 DNA reads TGTGCCAGCACCAATACTAACTATGGCTACACCTTC. Amino acid sequence: CASTNTNYGYTF.

The chain joins TRBV19 to TRBJ1-2, with 8 bases identical to TRBD1. The CDR3 is made up of 15 amino acids. V dropped 3 bases and J dropped 4; count of bases not matched to a gene: 7. Germline assignment: CDR1 LNHDA and CDR2 SQIVND (reference sequence). The CDR3 DNA is TGTGCCAGTAGTATTCCGAGACAGGGGAGCTATGGCTACACCTTC. It is translated as CASSIPRQGSYGYTF.

The J gene is TRBJ1-2, the V gene TRBV30; a weak D match, TRBD1 (5 bases). V was pared by 3 bases and J by 7 bases, with 18 bases between. CDR1 is GTSNPN, CDR2 SVGIG, per germline (reference sequence). The CDR3 sequence is 14 residues long. CDR3 sequence: CAWSPGPVVFGYTF. Written as DNA, the CDR3 is TGTGCCTGGAGCCCGGGGCCTGTTGTTTTTGGCTACACCTTC.

The chain is built from TRBV5-1 and TRBJ1-2; 7 bases are a match to TRBD1. The V segment lost 0 bases and the J segment 4 bases; nucleotides outside the gene matches: 12. The length of the CDR3 is 17 residues. CDR1 is SGHRS, CDR2 YFSETQ, per germline. As DNA, the CDR3 is TGCGCCAGCAGCTTGGTCCCAGGGGGGGTATCGGGCTATGGCTACACCTTC. Translation gives CASSLVPGGVSGYGYTF.

The chain links TRBV7-9 to TRBJ1-1; weak D call: TRBD1 (5 bases). CDR3 length: 15 amino acids. Germline V gene lookup returns CDR1 SEHNR and CDR2 FQNEAQ (reference sequence). Trimming pared 2 bases from V and 5 bases from J, leaving 15 bases between. CDR3 nucleotides: TGTGCCAGCAGCTTAATGGGGGGTACGGAAACTGAAGCTTTCTTT. It translates to CASSLMGGTETEAFF.